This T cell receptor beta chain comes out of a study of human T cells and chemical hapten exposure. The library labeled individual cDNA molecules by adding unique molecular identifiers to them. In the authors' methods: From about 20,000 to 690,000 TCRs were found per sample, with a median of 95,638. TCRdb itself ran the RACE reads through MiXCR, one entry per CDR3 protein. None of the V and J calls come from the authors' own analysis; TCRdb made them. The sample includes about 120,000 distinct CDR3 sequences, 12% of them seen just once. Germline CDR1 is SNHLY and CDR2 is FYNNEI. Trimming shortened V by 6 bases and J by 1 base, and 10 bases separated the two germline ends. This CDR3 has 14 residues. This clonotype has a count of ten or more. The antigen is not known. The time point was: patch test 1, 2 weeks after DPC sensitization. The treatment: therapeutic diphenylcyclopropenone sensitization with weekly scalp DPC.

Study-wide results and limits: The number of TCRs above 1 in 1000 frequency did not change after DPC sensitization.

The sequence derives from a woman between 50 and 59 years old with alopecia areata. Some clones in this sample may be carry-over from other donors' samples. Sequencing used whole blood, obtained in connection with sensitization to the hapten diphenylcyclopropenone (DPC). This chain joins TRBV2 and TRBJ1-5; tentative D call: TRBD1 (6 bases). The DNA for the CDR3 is TGTGCCAGCAGCACAGGGTTAAGCAATCAGCCCCAGCATTTT. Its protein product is CASSTGLSNQPQHF.